This T cell receptor beta chain was retrieved from a study of CD8 T cells in ankylosing spondylitis. Regarding the study as a whole: What seemed typical of ankylosing spondylitis blood was a TCR beta motif built from several highly homologous variants.

As for this clonotype: The antigen remains undetermined.

Quantitative barcoded 5'-RACE was used to prepare TCR beta libraries. Each CDR3 protein gets one entry after TCRdb re-called the 5' RACE reads with MiXCR. Seen here are 650,000 to 800,000 distinct CDR3 sequences, around a fifth observed once, and the top ten hold under 20%. The CDR3 is made up of 15 amino acids. Trimming took off 3 bases at V and 4 bases at J, with 13 bases between the two ends. CDR1 is MDHEN and CDR2 is SYDVKM in the germline V gene. This clonotype originated in a male donor with ankylosing spondylitis. J is TRBJ2-1 and V is TRBV28; D remains ambiguous. The sequencing input was blood, either unsorted or a sorted T cell fraction (not recorded which). CDR3 region: CASSLGSLGYNEQFF. The CDR3 coding sequence is TGTGCCAGCAGTTTGGGGTCATTGGGGTACAATGAGCAGTTCTTC.